This TCR beta chain was found in a study of cytomegalovirus exposure and HLA in healthy donors (dated by TCRdb to about 2017). With respect to the entire study: An earlier analysis of several hundred of the donors reported approximately 300 Gb of sequence data and around 120 million unique TCR beta sequences obtained from about 179 million T cells. Across around 400 genotyped donors of the cohort, an average of about 240,000 unique TCR beta nucleotide sequences per donor were sequenced, and roughly 17% of those sequences were non-productive. Alongside the repertoire data, information on donor age, sex, ethnicity and CMV serostatus was compiled. High-throughput TCR immunosequencing, statistical association of individual TCRs with disease status, and machine learning were combined to predict cytomegalovirus infection status. The number of typed donors differed by locus: about 629-630 for A, B, C, DRB1 and DQB1; 522 for DQA1; about 600 for DPA1; and 400 to 480 for DPB1. In a later genetic analysis, genome-wide SNP genotypes for about 55% of the roughly 700 donors were used, and that subset was treated as a discovery cohort. Using immunosequencing, the study profiled T cell repertoires from 666 subjects and related those repertoires to cytomegalovirus serostatus. Rather than using new phenotypic data, the later analysis identified candidate immune exposures from TCR beta sequences and from how often those sequences occurred across donors. All discovery cohort repertoires had been generated using a single sequencing platform. To study patterns of TCR occurrence, a later analysis re-analyzed previously published TCR beta repertoires from 600 to 750 donors and added high-resolution HLA genotyping. HLA typing covered class I and class II loci at four-digit resolution. In an earlier analysis of more than 550 of the donors, high-throughput TCR beta sequencing was used to judge whether each TCR beta V gene segment behaved as functional or pseudogenic. A handful of DR-DQ haplotypes were handled as single units for association and clustering because linkage in the cohort was strong. An early release that covered some 640 HLA-typed donors contained approximately 300 gigabases of sequencing data and some 87 million unique TCR sequences. Among the roughly 400 genotyped donors, approximately 81% belonged to the genetic ancestry cluster associated with self-reported Caucasian donors. Besides the first cohort of roughly 700 subjects, a separate validation cohort made up of 95 to 150 different subjects was used. The study aimed to test whether signatures of past pathogen exposure could be identified by cataloging public T cell receptors.

On this clone itself: The target of this receptor is not known. Per-base qualities were not stored, and no clone one base away is much larger.

Libraries came from the immunoSEQ multiplex PCR assay. For the multiplex PCR, a mixture combining 60 forward primers for TCR Vbeta segments and 13 reverse primers for TCR Jbeta segments was used. The CDR3 region of rearranged TCR beta genes was amplified from genomic DNA by a multiplex PCR assay. The amplified TCR beta libraries were sequenced on the Illumina HiSeq System as 87-base-pair reads. Concerning the study's data processing: A later analysis counted approximately 84 million unique TCR beta chains across the 650 to 800 repertoires, and some 12 million of these chains were shared by at least two donors. A nearest-neighbor algorithm error-corrected the raw reads and collapsed the reads into unique sequences, merging closely related sequences to remove PCR and sequencing errors. To assign V, D and J gene segments, CDR3 sequences were aligned to IMGT reference sequences. Each retained sequence needed at least a six-nucleotide match to both a V gene segment and a J gene segment. A rearrangement counted as productive if the CDR3 had no stop codons and remained in frame with V and J, and every other rearrangement counted as non-productive. CDR3 was defined by IMGT convention, running from the second conserved V-encoded cysteine to the conserved J-encoded phenylalanine. Sequences without an unambiguous match to a single V gene segment were excluded from the earlier analysis of several hundred of the donors. An earlier analysis of fewer than 750 of the donors called V segments functional above 56.7% productive rearrangements and segregating when the between-donor standard deviation exceeded 5%. A statistical classification framework was built for diagnosing cytomegalovirus status from the catalog of TCR beta chain sequences. A later analysis assigned V and J genes by comparing TCR nucleotide sequences with IMGT/GENE-DB human TR gene sequences. Using the TCRdist pipeline, a later analysis assigned CDR3 sequences along with most-parsimonious VDJ recombination scenarios. A later analysis defined each TCR beta chain by its CDR3 amino acid sequence plus V-gene family, and excluded reads lacking a unique V-gene family. As a way to deal with suspected cross-contamination and a sequencing artifact, a later analysis dropped 500 to 700 nucleotide sequences that were highly shared and had low generation probability. In a later analysis, a clonal expansion index was calculated for each public chain from normalized within-repertoire ranks of inferred template counts. Generation probabilities in a later analysis came from a VDJ recombination model fitted to out-of-frame rearrangements, and those results were checked against IGoR. In a later analysis, TCR-TCR, TCR-HLA and TCR-CMV co-occurrence was scored with hypergeometric tests, and a repertoire-size bias correction was applied to TCR pairs. A later analysis estimated false discovery rates by permuting HLA or CMV assignments 20 times. A later analysis grouped co-occurring TCRs with DBSCAN, adding TCRdist sequence similarity when clustering within HLA-allele-positive subsets. Repertoires with fewer than 30,000 or more than 120,000 public chains, plus five repertoires with anomalous nucleotide sharing, were excluded from co-occurrence clustering. The clones in this table, taken by TCRdb from immuneACCESS, are in-frame only. Not every clone is retained; where verified, under half of the shortfall comes from an unresolved V gene, and the cause of the rest is unknown. That table furnishes V, J and clone size, whereas the DNA furnished D and trimming. The table for this sample lists approximately 79,000 clones; around 77% of them were counted only once. Roughly 22% of the sample belongs to the ten largest clones.

The cohort was made up of 666 healthy bone marrow donors. All cohort members were sampled while nominally healthy, although unrecorded immune exposures were likely present. The donor was CMV seropositive and was included in the group of 250 to 300 seropositive cohort members. A peripheral blood sample was collected from each donor, and TCR beta sequencing was performed on peripheral blood mononuclear cells. Genomic DNA was extracted from the blood cell samples with the Qiagen DNeasy Blood Extraction Kit. V is clipped by 4 bases and J by 8 bases, and the sequence between their germline boundaries is 14 bases long. Measured from the cysteine to the phenylalanine, the CDR3 is 13 residues long. The DNA shown is the 39-base CDR3, in frame from base 1. The germline V gene specifies MNHNS as CDR1 and SASEGT as CDR2. Study-wide findings and limitations: According to the authors, the approach could potentially be generalized to other disease states and immunological phenotypes. Most CMV-associated TCR beta chains appeared to be HLA-restricted in a later analysis, and the HLA associations seemed to be driven largely by CMV exposure. V-gene and J-gene trimming of TCR beta chains was associated with a missense DCLRE1C variant in a later genetic analysis, and the association was replicated in an independent cohort. Linkage disequilibrium might explain the correlated functional status among segregating V segments, but an unknown experimental factor could not be ruled out. Seventeen rarely observed V segments, including chromosome 9 orphons, were excluded from the earlier analysis of approximately 600 of the donors because counts were too low. In an earlier analysis of around 600 of the donors, most TCR beta V segments appeared in productive rearrangements about 90% or about 30% of the time, broadly matching IMGT annotations. A later analysis associated about 16,000 TCR beta sequences with specific HLA alleles at a false discovery rate of 0.05. In the study, around 160 TCR beta chains were listed as associated with cytomegalovirus. In a later analysis, several top co-occurrence clusters were reported to appear linked to parvovirus B19, influenza, CMV and Epstein-Barr virus. In a later analysis, the rate of TCR association differed among HLA loci, with DRB1 alleles having the most associated TCRs and HLA-C alleles having the fewest. In vitro tests confirmed that a few of the cytomegalovirus-associated TCR beta chains recognize cytomegalovirus antigens. In both the original and validation cohorts, the classifier was reported to diagnose cytomegalovirus status with high specificity and sensitivity. Because the 87-base-pair reads could not distinguish some IMGT-functional V segments, including TRBV6-2 and TRBV6-3, those segments were excluded. The cohort was sequenced for TCR beta chains only, and without alpha or paired-chain data the features that could be detected were limited. When HLA alleles, especially DR and DQ, strongly co-occurred, attributing TCR associations to individual alleles was difficult. A further reported finding was that TCR beta sequences accurately predicted the HLA-A and HLA-B alleles for most subjects in the first cohort. Presence/absence analyses assumed roughly uniform sequencing depth across donors, an assumption that may not hold. A group of highly shared sequence variants was considered likely to be a technical artifact of the sequencing pipeline. Because HLA typing was missing for some donors at each locus, association tests included only the typed subset. Immune exposure information for the cohort was limited to CMV serostatus. In a later analysis, HLA-associated TCR beta chains were found to be more clonally expanded and to have lower generation probabilities than equally common non-associated chains. According to a later genetic analysis, donors in an Asian-associated ancestry cluster had fewer N-insertions in productive TCRs than the approximately 610-donor mean. Across donors, most TCR sequences were observed very rarely, whereas some public TCRs were present in many individuals.

This TCR was recovered from a woman aged 40 to 50 in good health and CMV-seropositive. The specimen sequenced was PBMCs. The chain was built from TRBV6-1 and TRBJ1-2, with an unclear D gene assignment. The DNA sequence follows: TGTGCCAGCAGTGTTTATCAGTCATGGGGCTACACCTTC. Translated, it gives CASSVYQSWGYTF.